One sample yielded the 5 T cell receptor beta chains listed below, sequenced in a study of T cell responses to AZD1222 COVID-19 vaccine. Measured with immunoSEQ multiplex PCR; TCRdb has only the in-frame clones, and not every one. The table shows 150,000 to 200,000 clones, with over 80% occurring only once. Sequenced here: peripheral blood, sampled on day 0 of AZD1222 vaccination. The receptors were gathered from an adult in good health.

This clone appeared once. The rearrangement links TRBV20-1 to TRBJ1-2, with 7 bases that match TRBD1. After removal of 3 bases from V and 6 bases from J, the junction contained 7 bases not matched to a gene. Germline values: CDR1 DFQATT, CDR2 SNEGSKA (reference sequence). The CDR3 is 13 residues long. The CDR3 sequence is CSASEVGQNGYTF. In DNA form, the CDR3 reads TGCAGTGCTAGTGAGGTGGGACAGAATGGCTACACCTTC.

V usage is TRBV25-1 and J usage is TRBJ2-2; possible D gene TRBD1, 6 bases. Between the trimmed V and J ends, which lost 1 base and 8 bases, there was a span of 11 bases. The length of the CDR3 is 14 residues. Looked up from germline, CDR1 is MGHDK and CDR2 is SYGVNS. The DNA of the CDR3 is TGTGCCAGCAGTGAATTTAACAGGGAGGGGGAGCTGTTTTTT. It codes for CASSEFNREGELFF.

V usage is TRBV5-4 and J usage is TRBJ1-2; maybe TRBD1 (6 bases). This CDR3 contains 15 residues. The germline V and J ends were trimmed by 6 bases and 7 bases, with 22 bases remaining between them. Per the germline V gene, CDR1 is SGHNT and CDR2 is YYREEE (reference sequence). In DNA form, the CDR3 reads TGTGCCAGCATCCGAGGGGGTCTGTCATCAAGTGGCTACACCTTC. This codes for CASIRGGLSSSGYTF.

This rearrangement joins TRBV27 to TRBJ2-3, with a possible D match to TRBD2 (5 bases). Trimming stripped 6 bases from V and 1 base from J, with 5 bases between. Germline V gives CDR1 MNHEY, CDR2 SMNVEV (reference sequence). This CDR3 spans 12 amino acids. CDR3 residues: CASRRGTDTQYF. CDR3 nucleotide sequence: TGTGCCAGCAGGCGGGGCACAGATACGCAGTATTTT.

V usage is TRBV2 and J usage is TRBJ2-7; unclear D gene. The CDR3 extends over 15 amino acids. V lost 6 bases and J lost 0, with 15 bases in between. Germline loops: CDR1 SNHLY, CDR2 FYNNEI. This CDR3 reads CASRRTDESSYEQYF. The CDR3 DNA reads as TGTGCCAGCAGACGGACGGACGAGAGCTCCTACGAGCAGTACTTC.